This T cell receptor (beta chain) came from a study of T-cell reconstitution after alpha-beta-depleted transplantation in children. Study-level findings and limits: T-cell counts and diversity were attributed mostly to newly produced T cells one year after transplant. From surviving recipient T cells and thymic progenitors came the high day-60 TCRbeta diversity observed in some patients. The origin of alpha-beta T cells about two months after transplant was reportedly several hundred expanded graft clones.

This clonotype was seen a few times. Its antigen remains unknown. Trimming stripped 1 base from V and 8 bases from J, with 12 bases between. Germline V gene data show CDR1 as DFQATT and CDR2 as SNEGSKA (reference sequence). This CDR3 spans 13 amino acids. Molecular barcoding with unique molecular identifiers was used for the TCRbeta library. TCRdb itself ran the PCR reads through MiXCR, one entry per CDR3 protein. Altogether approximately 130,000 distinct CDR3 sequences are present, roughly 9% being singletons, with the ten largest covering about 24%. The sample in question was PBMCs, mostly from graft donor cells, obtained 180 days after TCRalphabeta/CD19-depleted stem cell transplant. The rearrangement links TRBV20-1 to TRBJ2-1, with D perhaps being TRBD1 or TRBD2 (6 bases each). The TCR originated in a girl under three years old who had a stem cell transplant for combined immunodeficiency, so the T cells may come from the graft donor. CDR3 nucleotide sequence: TGCAGTGCTAGAGGGGGGGCCGGGGATGAGCAGTTCTTC. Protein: CSARGGAGDEQFF.